What follows is one T cell receptor (beta chain) and its context. This entry is derived from a study of blood T cell repertoires in COVID-19. Study background: From the United States, Italy and Spain came samples of acute and convalescent COVID-19.

Per the original data handling: From reference gene primer amplification, estimates of nucleated cell counts were derived. The data were produced by immunoSEQ multiplex PCR, yet TCRdb's version contains in-frame clones alone and is incomplete. V and J calls and clone size are as listed in that table; D and trimming were resolved from the DNA. The table includes some 210,000 clones, almost 85% detected once. This clonotype was sampled from a woman in her fifties or sixties with active or convalescent COVID-19. The sample taken for sequencing was peripheral blood.

CDR3: CASSLSGRDKETQYF. For the CDR3, the DNA is TGTGCCAGCAGCTTATCCGGGAGGGATAAAGAGACCCAGTACTTC. This chain links TRBV11-2 with TRBJ2-5, with 8 bases lining up with TRBD2. Trimming took 2 bases from V and 3 from J; bases not matched to a gene: 5. The CDR3 loop spans 15 amino acids. Germline CDR1 is SGHAT and CDR2 is FQNNGV.